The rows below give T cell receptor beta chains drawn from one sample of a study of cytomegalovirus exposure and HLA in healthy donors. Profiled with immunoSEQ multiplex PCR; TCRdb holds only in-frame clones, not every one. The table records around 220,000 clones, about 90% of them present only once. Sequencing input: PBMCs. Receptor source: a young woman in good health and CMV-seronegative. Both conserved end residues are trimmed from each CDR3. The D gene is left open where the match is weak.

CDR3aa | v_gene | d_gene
ASTEAWGQPQH | TRBV19 | .
ASSDDRNYGYT | TRBV25-1 | .
ASSLAGGPYEQY | TRBV7-9 | TRBD2
ASSLTGGLGDTQY | TRBV27 | .
ASTQTAGTGETQY | TRBV19 | .
ASTLGQPVDYGYT | TRBV9 | .
ASSLGAGDLANYGYT | TRBV28 | .
ASSGGSFTTGELF | TRBV11-3 | TRBD2
ASGDEVAGSTEQF | TRBV6-1 | .
ASSLSPDREPSYGYT | TRBV7-8 | TRBD1
ASSYRRQSYEQY | TRBV6-5 | .
ASSQDGFLAGGNYNEQF | TRBV4-1 | .